These 20 T cell receptor beta chains were all obtained from the same sample, sequenced in a study of graft-versus-host responses after intestinal transplantation. Using immunoSEQ multiplex PCR, the repertoire was profiled, and TCRdb retains in-frame clones only, with some absent. The sample lists fewer than 100,000 clones; 86% were seen once. The starting material was PBMCs, obtained 255 days after intestinal transplant. The receptors shown here come from a human patient who received an intestinal transplant, so some T cells may come from the graft donor.

The rearrangement uses TRBV7-2 and TRBJ1-5; D call uncertain. The germline V and J ends were trimmed by 2 bases and 2 bases, with 4 bases remaining between them. CDR1 and CDR2 from the germline V gene are SGHTA and FQGNSA. The CDR3 totals 13 residues. The CDR3 DNA sequence: TGTGCCAGCAGCTTATGGCGCAATCAGCCCCAGCATTTT. Amino acids: CASSLWRNQPQHF.

This sequence joins TRBV13 and TRBJ2-1, with D tentatively TRBD1 (5 bases). The germline V gene encodes CDR1 PRHDT and CDR2 FYEKMQ (reference sequence). The V and J ends lost 3 bases and 8 bases respectively, with 17 bases between them. This CDR3 is 15 amino acids long. The DNA of the CDR3 is TGTGCCAGCAGCTTGGGGCCATCAAAAGGCTATGAGCAGTTCTTC. It codes for CASSLGPSKGYEQFF. Drawing the rest from reference TRBV13 and TRBJ2-1, the complete variable domain is AAGVIQSPRHLIKEKRETATLKCYPIPRHDTVYWYQQGPGQDPQFLISFYEKMQSDKGSIPDRFSAQQFSDYHSELNMSSLELGDSALYFCASSLGPSKGYEQFFGPGTRLTVL.

The chain combines TRBV19 with TRBJ2-1; the D gene could be TRBD1 or TRBD2 (5 bases each). The CDR3 spans 16 residues. CDR1 is LNHDA and CDR2 is SQIVND in the germline V gene (reference sequence). V was pared by 3 bases and J by 4 bases, with 16 bases between. The CDR3 bases are TGTGCCAGTAGTATGGGTTTTGGGGGAGTATACAATGAGCAGTTCTTC. Translating it yields CASSMGFGGVYNEQFF.

The gene calls are TRBV13 and TRBJ2-3, with D perhaps TRBD2 (5 bases). Germline CDR1 reads PRHDT; CDR2 reads FYEKMQ (reference sequence). Between the trimmed V and J ends, which lost 3 bases and 4 bases, there was a span of 14 bases. This CDR3 has 15 residues. The CDR3 protein is CASSFRLEGADTQYF. The DNA for the CDR3 is TGTGCCAGCAGCTTTCGGTTAGAGGGCGCAGATACGCAGTATTTT.

This clone was detected only once. The chain joins TRBV21-1 to TRBJ2-2. TRBV21-1 is tagged as a pseudogene. This CDR3 region has 13 residues. The CDR3 loop reads CASSKDNTGELFF. DNA of the CDR3: TGTGCCAGCAGCAAAGATAACACCGGGGAGCTGTTTTTT.

This chain uses TRBV14 with TRBJ2-2; tentative D call: TRBD1 (6 bases). V dropped 4 bases and J dropped 5 bases, with 11 bases sitting between them. The CDR3 consists of 14 residues. CDR1 is SGHDN, CDR2 FVKESK, per germline. The CDR3 DNA reads as TGTGCCAGCAGCCGTCAACAGGGTACCGGGGAGCTGTTTTTT. Translated: CASSRQQGTGELFF.

This clone was detected a few times. The chain joins TRBV4-2 to TRBJ1-1; 12 bases are shared with TRBD1. CDR1 and CDR2 (germline): LGHNA, YNFKEQ. Trimming at V came to 0 bases and at J to 0 bases, leaving 2 bases not matched to a gene. The CDR3 is 17 residues long. The CDR3 loop reads CASSQEGTGGMNTEAFF. The CDR3 DNA reads TGTGCCAGCAGCCAAGAAGGGACAGGGGGCATGAACACTGAAGCTTTCTTT.

J is TRBJ2-6 and V is TRBV7-9; no definite D call. Germline-derived CDR1 and CDR2 are SEHNR and FQNEAQ (reference sequence). Trimming removed 3 bases from V and 2 bases from J, with 5 bases in between. This CDR3 spans 14 amino acids. The CDR3 reads CASSLVTGANVLTF. For the CDR3, the DNA is TGTGCCAGCAGCTTGGTAACTGGGGCCAACGTCCTGACTTTC.

For the CDR3, the DNA is TGTGCCTGCACGGTTGGACAGGGAAACCCTTCCTACGAGCAGTACTTC. Translated, it gives CACTVGQGNPSYEQYF. This chain joins TRBV30 and TRBJ2-7; 8 nucleotides line up with TRBD1. The CDR3 consists of 16 residues. With V trimmed by 6 bases and J by 1 base, 14 bases remained unmatched. CDR1 and CDR2 (germline): GTSNPN, SVGIG (reference sequence). Combining the CDR3 with reference TRBV30 and TRBJ2-7 gives the whole variable domain SQTIHQWPATLVQPVGSPLSLECTVEGTSNPNLYWYRQAAGRGLQLLFYSVGIGQISSEVPQNLSASRPQDRQFILSSKKLLLSDSGFYLCACTVGQGNPSYEQYFGPGTRLTVT.

The J gene is TRBJ2-1, the V gene TRBV5-8, with 9 nucleotides matching TRBD1. Germline CDR1 is SGHTS and CDR2 is YDEGEE. CDR3 length: 12 amino acids. Trimming removed 4 bases from V and 11 bases from J; junction bases left unmatched: 4. The CDR3 region is CASSEQGAQQFF. As DNA, the CDR3 is TGTGCCAGCAGCGAACAGGGGGCCCAGCAGTTCTTC.

The chain joins TRBV6-5 to TRBJ1-2; D gene uncertain. CDR1 MNHEY and CDR2 SVGAGI come from the germline V gene. Trimming shortened V by 2 bases and J by 2 bases, and 15 bases separated the two germline ends. CDR3 length equals 16 residues. CDR3 in amino acids: CASSYEVISPNYGYTF. CDR3 nucleotides: TGTGCCAGCAGTTACGAAGTGATTAGCCCCAACTATGGCTACACCTTC.

The table lists this clone with a few counts. The chain links TRBV2 to TRBJ1-4, with TRBD1 identical over 8 bases. The CDR3 covers 14 residues. Germline V gives CDR1 SNHLY, CDR2 FYNNEI. V was pared by 3 bases and J by 7 bases, with 4 bases of the junction left unmatched. This CDR3 reads CASSERTGFEKLFF. In DNA form, the CDR3 reads TGTGCCAGCAGTGAGAGGACAGGGTTTGAAAAACTGTTTTTT.

The rearrangement links TRBV6-1 to TRBJ2-5; tentative D call: TRBD1 (6 bases). The CDR3 totals 17 residues. The germline V gene has CDR1 MNHNS and CDR2 SASEGT. Trimming took 2 bases from V and 1 from J, leaving 17 bases between them. In DNA, the CDR3 is TGTGCCAGCAGTGAAAGGAGGCCGGTAGGGGGCCAAGAGACCCAGTACTTC. Translated: CASSERRPVGGQETQYF.

The rearrangement uses TRBV2 and TRBJ1-3, with TRBD1 as a possible D gene (6 bases). This CDR3 contains 15 residues. V was trimmed by 6 bases and J by 0 bases, leaving 12 bases between them. Per germline, CDR1 SNHLY and CDR2 FYNNEI. For the CDR3, the DNA is TGTGCCAGCAGACAGGGAGCTGGCTCTGGAAACACCATATATTTT. This codes for CASRQGAGSGNTIYF.

The J gene is TRBJ1-5, the V gene TRBV2, with D tentatively TRBD1 (5 bases). The CDR3 totals 14 residues. Trimming took off 4 bases at V and 6 bases at J, with 13 bases between the two ends. Germline CDR1 reads SNHLY; CDR2 reads FYNNEI. The CDR3 sequence is CASSGDRDGQPQHF. In DNA, the CDR3 is TGTGCCAGCAGTGGGGACCGTGATGGTCAGCCCCAGCATTTT.

V gene TRBV11-2 combines with J gene TRBJ1-4; possibly TRBD1 for D (6 bases). Germline-derived CDR1 and CDR2 are SGHAT and FQNNGV. CDR3 length: 15 residues. V lost 3 bases and J 8 bases, leaving 16 bases between the germline ends. The CDR3 sequence: CASSFGQGHREKLFF. The DNA of the CDR3 is TGTGCCAGCAGCTTCGGGCAGGGGCATCGCGAAAAACTGTTTTTT.

This chain links TRBV7-9 with TRBJ2-1; 7 bases align to TRBD2. V trimming: 4 bases; J trimming: 3 bases; junction bases outside the gene matches: 9. The germline gives CDR1 SEHNR, CDR2 FQNEAQ (reference sequence). CDR3 length: 16 residues. The CDR3 nucleotides are TGTGCCAGCAGCTCAACCCGGGACTATAGCTACAATGAGCAGTTCTTC. Residues: CASSSTRDYSYNEQFF.

The rearrangement uses TRBV27 and TRBJ2-7; D tentatively reads TRBD1 or TRBD2 (5 bases each). The CDR3 covers 17 residues. The V end was cut by 0 bases, the J end by 6 bases, with 21 bases between. CDR1 is MNHEY and CDR2 is SMNVEV in the germline V gene (reference sequence). The CDR3 nucleotides are TGTGCCAGCAGTTTATCTGGGGACGCCGTTGGGGTCCTCGAGCAGTACTTC. Translated: CASSLSGDAVGVLEQYF.

This chain uses TRBV6-1 with TRBJ1-2, with D perhaps TRBD1 (6 bases). In germline, CDR1 is MNHNS, CDR2 SASEGT. The CDR3 runs to 10 residues. V lost 10 bases to trimming and J lost 8 bases, with 11 bases between them. The CDR3 region is CAIRGRGYTF. The CDR3 DNA follows: TGTGCCATCAGGGGCCGGGGCTACACCTTC.

This chain joins TRBV6-1 and TRBJ2-1, with 8 positions matching TRBD1. This CDR3 is 14 amino acids long. J lost 9 bases, V lost 4 bases, and 8 bases had no gene match. Looked up from germline, CDR1 is MNHNS and CDR2 is SASEGT. CDR3 DNA sequence: TGTGCCAGCAGTGGGACAGGGACGTTGGGTGAGCAGTTCTTC. Its translation: CASSGTGTLGEQFF.